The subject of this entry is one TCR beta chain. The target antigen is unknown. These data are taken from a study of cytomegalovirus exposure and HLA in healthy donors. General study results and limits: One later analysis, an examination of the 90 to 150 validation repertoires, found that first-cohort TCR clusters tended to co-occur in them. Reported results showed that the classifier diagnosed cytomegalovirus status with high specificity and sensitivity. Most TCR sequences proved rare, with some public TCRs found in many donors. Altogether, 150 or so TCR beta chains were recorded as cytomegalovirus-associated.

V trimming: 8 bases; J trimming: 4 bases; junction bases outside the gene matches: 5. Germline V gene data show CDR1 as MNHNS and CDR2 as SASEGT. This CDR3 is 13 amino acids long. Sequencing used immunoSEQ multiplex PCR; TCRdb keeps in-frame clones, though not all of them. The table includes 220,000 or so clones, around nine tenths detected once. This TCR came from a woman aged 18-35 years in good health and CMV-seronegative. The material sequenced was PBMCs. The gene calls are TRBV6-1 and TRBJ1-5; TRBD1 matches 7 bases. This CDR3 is CASEPTGNQPQHF. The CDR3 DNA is TGTGCCAGCGAACCGACAGGGAATCAGCCCCAGCATTTT.